The subject of this entry is one T cell receptor (beta chain). The data are from a study of blood T cell repertoires in COVID-19. On the study more broadly: The study drew acute and convalescent COVID-19 samples from the United States, Italy and Spain.

Authors' data handling: Scientists estimated how many nucleated cells there were by amplifying reference gene primers. Sequencing was performed with immunoSEQ multiplex PCR; in TCRdb, only in-frame clones are kept and a portion is missing. D and trimming come from the DNA, and the V and J calls and clone size come from that table. The table lists about 180,000 clones, about 87% of them singletons. This receptor was identified in a woman aged 30 to 39 with acute or convalescent COVID-19. The source material was peripheral blood.

The CDR3 sequence: CAISAGALYEQYF. The CDR3 nucleotides read TGTGCCATCAGTGCAGGGGCCCTCTACGAGCAGTACTTC. The chain employs TRBV10-3 and TRBJ2-7; the D gene is possibly TRBD1 (6 bases). This CDR3 comprises 13 residues. V gave up 4 bases and J gave up 3 bases, with 10 bases separating them. Germline values: CDR1 ENHRY, CDR2 SYGVKD.